This TCR beta chain was sequenced in a study of blood T cell repertoires in COVID-19 (TCRdb year 2020). A note on the overall study: Collaborator samples came from the United States, Italy and Spain and covered acute and convalescent phases of COVID-19. The material from the prospective study consisted of cDNA or gDNA derived from T cells, B-cell-depleted T cells, or PBMCs. Deeply sampled blood TCRbeta repertoires from subjects exposed to, actively infected with, or recovered from COVID-19 were included in the dataset. A freely available public database, intended as a resource for researchers studying the immune response to SARS-CoV-2, is where the repertoires were released. Samples were obtained from the ongoing ImmuneRACE study (first 160 participants) and from over 1,000 subjects provided by 6 global collaborators. Nearly every sample came with metadata listing a de-identified subject ID, COVID-19 status, age in years and sex. Where available, HLA class I and class II types were obtained from metadata supplied by the sample provider rather than from assay-based typing.

To note about this clone: The target of this receptor is not known. There are no base qualities to consult, and no much larger clone falls within one base.

Summary of the overall study and its limitations: How much clinical and demographic metadata was included differed by source and by participant, and the metadata was provided uncurated.

Each collaborating institution followed its own protocols to collect whole blood in K2EDTA tubes. For TCRbeta analysis, collaborators shipped samples in one of three forms: frozen whole blood, isolated PBMCs, or DNA extracted from either of those sample types. TCRbeta CDR3 regions were amplified from genomic DNA by means of the immunoSEQ Assay, a bias-controlled multiplex PCR. The published analysis was carried out like this. Nucleated cell counts per sample were estimated from amplification of reference gene primers within the assay. To quantify the absolute abundance of each unique TCRbeta CDR3 rearrangement, sequence reads were collapsed and filtered. Productive Simpson clonality was computed per sample as the square root of Simpson's diversity index over productive rearrangements. TCRdb took this table from immuneACCESS and kept in-frame rearrangements with V and J called. Such tables lack part of the clones; where checked against another copy, unresolved V genes explain under half of the gap, and the rest is unexplained. V, J and clone size reflect that table, while D and trimming were determined from the DNA. This sample is represented by about 300,000 clones; around 87% of them were singletons. Less than 2.5% of the sample is in the top ten clones.

V gives up 6 bases and J gives up 8 bases, and the segment between their germline ends measures 10 bases. The germline V gene encodes CDR1 MNHEY and CDR2 SVGAGI. The CDR3 runs 11 residues from the cysteine to the phenylalanine. Just CDR3 DNA is preserved here, 33 bases in frame from base 1. Sequences were obtained from peripheral blood. Recombination linked TRBV6-5 to TRBJ1-2, with the D gene uncertain. This TCR derives from a man aged 18 to 30 with active or convalescent COVID-19. The sequence in DNA is TGTGCCAGCAGGGAGCGGACGGGCTACACCTTC. The encoded protein is CASRERTGYTF.